This T cell receptor (beta chain) was sequenced during a study of cytomegalovirus exposure and HLA in healthy donors. Researchers ran the PCR with 60 Vbeta and 13 Jbeta primers. Assay used: immunoSEQ multiplex PCR; TCRdb lists only in-frame clones, some missing. The repertoire includes about 86,000 clones, 70% to 80% of them detected once, and 8.2% sits in the top ten. Points from the study as a whole: The records held CMV serostatus as the only immune exposure information.

On this clone itself: Its antigen is not known.

The specimen sequenced was PBMCs. The clonotype was recovered from a man aged 55 to 70 in good health and CMV-seronegative.

This CDR3 is CASSSPEGGGDTQYF. The CDR3 DNA reads as TGTGCCAGCAGTTCCCCGGAAGGGGGGGGTGATACGCAGTATTTT. The chain links TRBV27 to TRBJ2-3; D is perhaps TRBD2 (7 bases). The ends were cut back, 4 bases at V and 6 bases at J, with 17 bases in the middle. CDR3 length: 15 residues. CDR1 is MNHEY, CDR2 SMNVEV, per germline (reference sequence).